Listed here are 30 T cell receptor beta chains from one sample, sequenced in a study of cytomegalovirus exposure and HLA in healthy donors. Sequenced by immunoSEQ multiplex PCR; TCRdb stores in-frame clones only, minus some. The data show approximately 150,000 clones, approximately 91% seen once. Sequences were obtained from PBMCs. The receptors were sampled from a woman aged 18 to 35 in good health and CMV-seropositive.

V and J are TRBV13 and TRBJ2-5; D not resolved. The germline CDR1 and CDR2 sequences are PRHDT and FYEKMQ (reference sequence). V was shortened by 2 bases and J by 3 bases, with 13 bases between the two germline ends. The CDR3 loop spans 15 amino acids. CDR3 in DNA: TGTGCCAGCAGCTTAAAACAGAATGTAGAAGAGACCCAGTACTTC. Its translation: CASSLKQNVEETQYF.

The chain has TRBV5-4 and TRBJ1-1; possible D gene TRBD1, 6 bases. The ends were cut back, 2 bases at V and 3 bases at J, with 8 bases in the middle. The CDR3 runs to 13 residues. Germline V gene sequence: CDR1 SGHNT, CDR2 YYREEE (reference sequence). The CDR3 reads CASSFGQYTEAFF. CDR3 sequence (DNA): TGTGCCAGCAGCTTCGGACAGTACACTGAAGCTTTCTTT.

This rearrangement joins TRBV5-8 to TRBJ2-7; 7 nucleotides align to TRBD1. Germline CDR1 is SGHTS and CDR2 is YDEGEE. Unmatched junction bases numbered 15, after V lost 7 bases and J lost 5 bases. The CDR3 is made up of 15 amino acids. The CDR3 DNA reads as TGTGCCAGCTACCTAACCGGGACAGTCATCAACGAGCAGTACTTC. It translates to CASYLTGTVINEQYF.

The chain is built from TRBV5-1 and TRBJ2-2, with 13 bases fitting TRBD2. V trimming: 3 bases; J trimming: 7 bases; junction bases outside the gene matches: 0. Germline CDR1 and CDR2: SGHRS and YFSETQ. The CDR3 runs to 14 residues. The CDR3 DNA is TGCGCCAGCAGCTGGACTAGCGGGAGCGGGGAGCTGTTTTTT. It codes for CASSWTSGSGELFF.

The chain recombines TRBV5-8 with TRBJ2-5; TRBD1 matches at 8 bases. The CDR3 loop spans 15 amino acids. CDR1 and CDR2 from the germline V gene are SGHTS and YDEGEE. V lost 4 bases and J lost 0; bases outside the gene matches: 5. The CDR3 spells CASSVDRGHQETQYF. The CDR3 coding sequence is TGTGCCAGCAGCGTAGACAGGGGTCACCAAGAGACCCAGTACTTC.

V gene TRBV4-2 combines with J gene TRBJ1-2; the D is unclear. Germline-derived CDR1 and CDR2 are LGHNA and YNFKEQ. Trimming took off 1 base at V and 10 bases at J, with 13 bases between the two ends. The CDR3 consists of 13 residues. The CDR3 loop reads CASSQARPVFYTF. The CDR3 DNA sequence: TGTGCCAGCAGCCAAGCCAGGCCAGTCTTCTACACCTTC.

The J gene is TRBJ1-3, the V gene TRBV5-1; TRBD1 might be the D (6 bases). The germline V gene has CDR1 SGHRS and CDR2 YFSETQ. The CDR3 covers 17 residues. The ends were cut back, 0 bases at V and 0 bases at J, with 13 bases in the middle. The CDR3 loop is CASSLALQGSSGNTIYF. The CDR3 DNA sequence: TGCGCCAGCAGCTTGGCCTTACAGGGCAGCTCTGGAAACACCATATATTTT.

The chain carries TRBV4-2 and TRBJ2-5; 10 bases match TRBD2. The J segment lost 2 bases and the V segment lost 0 bases, leaving 6 bases of the junction unmatched. The CDR3 runs 17 residues. CDR1 and CDR2 from the germline V gene are LGHNA and YNFKEQ. CDR3 in amino acids: CASSQDVAGGGQETQYF. The CDR3 DNA sequence: TGTGCCAGCAGCCAAGATGTAGCGGGAGGAGGGCAAGAGACCCAGTACTTC.

The chain links TRBV10-1 to TRBJ2-3; weak D call: TRBD1 (6 bases). V lost 6 bases to trimming and J lost 2 bases, with 12 bases between them. There are 14 residues in the CDR3. Germline assignment: CDR1 WNHNN and CDR2 SYGVQD (reference sequence). The CDR3 is CASSSQGYTDTQYF. CDR3 nucleotide sequence: TGCGCCAGCAGCTCCCAGGGGTACACAGATACGCAGTATTTT.

V usage is TRBV9 and J usage is TRBJ2-7; possible D gene TRBD1, 6 bases. The CDR3 length is 13 residues. Trimming removed 7 bases at V and 2 bases at J, with 13 bases between. Looked up from germline, CDR1 is SGDLS and CDR2 is YYNGEE. In DNA, the CDR3 is TGTGCCAGCCGCCAGGGGACGACCTACGAGCAGTACTTC. Amino acid sequence: CASRQGTTYEQYF.

In nucleotides, the CDR3 is TGTGCCAGCAGCCTTAGGACAGGGGATCGGCCCCAGCATTTT. Translating gives CASSLRTGDRPQHF. The rearrangement uses TRBV5-5 and TRBJ1-5, with 9 bases fitting TRBD1. V was clipped by 4 bases and J by 9 bases; unmatched bases: 8. The CDR3 spans 14 residues. CDR1 SGHKS and CDR2 YYEKEE come from the germline V gene (reference sequence).

The chain couples TRBV5-6 to TRBJ2-3; maybe TRBD1 (5 bases). V was cut by 0 bases and J by 9 bases, with 8 bases left in between. Germline assignment: CDR1 SGHDT and CDR2 YYEEEE. The CDR3 covers 12 residues. The CDR3 nucleotides read TGTGCCAGCAGCTTGGGACAGCCCACGCAGTATTTT. Its translation: CASSLGQPTQYF.

The rearrangement links TRBV5-1 to TRBJ2-1; D call uncertain. V was cut by 0 bases and J by 6 bases, with 7 bases left in between. Looked up from germline, CDR1 is SGHRS and CDR2 is YFSETQ. The CDR3 totals 13 residues. CDR3 nucleotide sequence: TGCGCCAGCAGCTTGGCTTATCCCAATGAGCAGTTCTTC. It yields the protein CASSLAYPNEQFF.

V and J are TRBV13 and TRBJ2-7; 11 bases are a match to TRBD2. From germline, CDR1 is PRHDT and CDR2 FYEKMQ (reference sequence). Trimming took 5 bases from V and 1 from J; bases not matched to a gene: 4. This CDR3 is 15 amino acids long. CDR3 loop: CASSRRLAGSYEQYF. In DNA, the CDR3 is TGTGCCAGCAGCCGCCGACTAGCGGGGTCCTACGAGCAGTACTTC.

The rearrangement joins TRBV5-1 to TRBJ2-3; 11 bases map to TRBD2. Looked up from germline, CDR1 is SGHRS and CDR2 is YFSETQ. V lost 3 bases to trimming and J lost 1 base; unmatched junction nucleotides: 4. The CDR3 is made up of 16 amino acids. The CDR3 coding sequence is TGCGCCAGCAGCTCCCGACTAGCGGGACGCACAGATACGCAGTATTTT. It is translated as CASSSRLAGRTDTQYF.

This clone was recorded only once. This rearrangement joins TRBV5-1 to TRBJ1-2, with 8 bases that match TRBD1. Trimming removed 4 bases from V and 2 bases from J; junction bases left unmatched: 7. The germline gives CDR1 SGHRS, CDR2 YFSETQ. The CDR3 spans 15 residues. The CDR3 region has the DNA TGCGCCAGCAGCAACCGGACAGGGAGGAACTATGGCTACACCTTC. This gives the protein CASSNRTGRNYGYTF.

The CDR3 here is CASSLRQGRGQETQYF. The CDR3 DNA is TGCGCCAGCAGCTTGAGACAGGGAAGGGGCCAAGAGACCCAGTACTTC. The J gene is TRBJ2-5, the V gene TRBV5-1; 7 nucleotides agree with TRBD1. Germline loops: CDR1 SGHRS, CDR2 YFSETQ. This CDR3 region has 16 residues. V lost 1 base, J lost 1 base, and 7 bases stayed unmatched.

The J gene is TRBJ2-1, the V gene TRBV11-2, with a tentative D call TRBD2 (5 bases). Germline-derived CDR1 and CDR2 are SGHAT and FQNNGV. Trimming took 5 bases from V and 0 from J, leaving 14 bases between them. CDR3 length equals 16 residues. The CDR3 loop reads CASSPPGLSSYNEQFF. The DNA of the CDR3 is TGTGCCAGCAGCCCTCCCGGACTTAGCTCCTACAATGAGCAGTTCTTC. Drawing the rest from reference TRBV11-2 and TRBJ2-1, the complete variable domain is EAGVAQSPRYKIIEKRQSVAFWCNPISGHATLYWYQQILGQGPKLLIQFQNNGVVDDSQLPKDRFSAERLKGVDSTLKIQPAKLEDSAVYLCASSPPGLSSYNEQFFGPGTRLTVL.

The chain joins TRBV30 to TRBJ2-3, with D perhaps TRBD2 (6 bases). CDR3 length: 12 residues. V lost 2 bases and J lost 12, with 15 bases in between. Germline assignment: CDR1 GTSNPN and CDR2 SVGIG (reference sequence). Here the CDR3 reads CAWSTGHGTQYF. The CDR3 DNA sequence: TGTGCCTGGAGTACCGGGCATGGGACTCAGTATTTT.

The chain has TRBV11-3 and TRBJ2-2; D is perhaps TRBD1 (6 bases). V was trimmed by 1 base and J by 6 bases, leaving 18 bases between them. There are 17 residues in the CDR3. Germline V gene data show CDR1 as SGHNT and CDR2 as YENEEA. This CDR3 is CASSLGFGTSDAGELFF. CDR3 coding DNA: TGTGCCAGCAGCTTAGGCTTCGGGACAAGTGACGCCGGGGAGCTGTTTTTT.

The rearrangement links TRBV5-1 to TRBJ2-5, with D hard to call. Trimming cost V 0 bases and J 5 bases, with 14 bases left between them. Germline lookup yields CDR1 SGHRS and CDR2 YFSETQ. This CDR3 spans 15 amino acids. Here the CDR3 reads CASSLERRNGETQYF. The CDR3 region has the DNA TGCGCCAGCAGCTTGGAACGGCGGAATGGGGAGACCCAGTACTTC. Full variable domain (remainder filled in from reference TRBV5-1 and TRBJ2-5): KAGVTQTPRYLIKTRGQQVTLSCSPISGHRSVSWYQQTPGQGLQFLFEYFSETQRNKGNFPGRFSGRQFSNSRSEMNVSTLELGDSALYLCASSLERRNGETQYFGPGTRLLVL.

The chain joins TRBV7-3 to TRBJ2-1; possibly TRBD2 for D (6 bases). Germline CDR1 reads SGHTA; CDR2 reads FQGTGA. The CDR3 runs 16 residues. Trimming stripped 4 bases from V and 6 bases from J, with 19 bases between. The CDR3 is CASSSTVGSGFNEQFF. The CDR3 DNA reads as TGTGCCAGCAGCTCCACAGTCGGGAGTGGGTTCAATGAGCAGTTCTTC.

V usage is TRBV11-3 and J usage is TRBJ1-2; TRBD1 matches at 7 bases. The CDR3 is 14 residues long. Germline V gene sequence: CDR1 SGHNT, CDR2 YENEEA. Trimming took 5 bases from V and 8 from J; bases not matched to a gene: 11. In DNA, the CDR3 is TGTGCCAGCAGCGCCGACGGTCCAGGGGGAGGCTACACCTTC. Protein sequence: CASSADGPGGGYTF.

The V and J genes are TRBV19 and TRBJ1-1, with D uncertain. This CDR3 spans 14 amino acids. The V gene's germline CDR1 is LNHDA and CDR2 SQIVND (reference sequence). V was clipped by 3 bases and J by 3 bases, with 11 bases between them. In DNA, the CDR3 is TGTGCCAGTAGTATTCAGGTTACTTACACTGAAGCTTTCTTT. Protein product: CASSIQVTYTEAFF.

This clone was seen a few times. This chain joins TRBV29-1 and TRBJ2-5; weak D call: TRBD2 (6 bases). Trimming removed 3 bases from V and 4 bases from J, with 12 bases in between. Germline lookup yields CDR1 SQVTM and CDR2 ANQGSEA. The CDR3 loop spans 13 amino acids. CDR3 region: CSVDPGSPETQYF. CDR3 sequence (DNA): TGCAGCGTTGATCCCGGGAGCCCAGAGACCCAGTACTTC.

This rearrangement joins TRBV29-1 to TRBJ2-5, with D possibly matching TRBD2 (5 bases). V was shortened by 3 bases and J by 2 bases, with 13 bases between the two germline ends. Germline values: CDR1 SQVTM, CDR2 ANQGSEA. This CDR3 comprises 14 residues. CDR3 DNA sequence: TGCAGCGTTGACCCGGGGATTTTACAAGAGACCCAGTACTTC. Protein product: CSVDPGILQETQYF.

This sequence joins TRBV6-5 and TRBJ2-3; D is undetermined. Germline values: CDR1 MNHEY, CDR2 SVGAGI. The V end was cut by 0 bases, the J end by 0 bases, with 4 bases between. This CDR3 is built from 14 residues. The CDR3 DNA follows: TGTGCCAGCAGTTACTCTCTAAGCACAGATACGCAGTATTTT. The encoded protein is CASSYSLSTDTQYF.

This chain connects TRBV9 to TRBJ1-2, with D possibly TRBD1 on 5 matching bases. This CDR3 has 13 residues. The germline gives CDR1 SGDLS, CDR2 YYNGEE. The V gene lost 0 bases and the J gene lost 7 bases, with 10 bases spanning the gap. CDR3 in amino acids: CASSVVLGGGYTF. Written as DNA, the CDR3 is TGTGCCAGCAGCGTAGTGTTGGGGGGTGGCTACACCTTC.

The chain uses TRBV6-6 and TRBJ2-1, with 7 bases identical to TRBD2. The CDR3 spans 13 residues. Germline V lookup: CDR1 MNHNY, CDR2 SVGAGI (reference sequence). The V segment lost 7 bases and the J segment 9 bases; nucleotides outside the gene matches: 9. Here the CDR3 reads CASTIMGEGEQFF. CDR3 coding DNA: TGTGCCAGCACTATTATGGGGGAGGGTGAGCAGTTCTTC.

The chain couples TRBV6-6 to TRBJ2-4; D unresolved. With 8 bases removed from V and 1 base from J, the gap between germline ends came to 9 bases. In germline, CDR1 is MNHNY, CDR2 SVGAGI (reference sequence). This CDR3 has 13 amino acids. DNA of the CDR3: TGTGCCAGCCTTAGTCTCGCCAAAAACATTCAGTACTTC. It yields the protein CASLSLAKNIQYF.